This T cell receptor (beta chain) was observed in a study of blood T cells in healthy people across ages. Points from the study as a whole: Diversity of TCR beta per million T cells declined in a roughly linear way with age.

Only one count was recorded for this clonotype. Its cognate antigen is unknown. Trimming removed 3 bases at V and 12 bases at J, with 3 bases between. Germline V lookup: CDR1 SGHRS, CDR2 YFSETQ. This CDR3 contains 8 residues. It was with a sample-barcoded 5' primer and a J-beta primer mix that a second PCR of roughly 7 to 11 cycles was run. TCRdb passed the 5' RACE reads through MiXCR, listing each CDR3 protein once. The sample has over 600,000 distinct CDR3 sequences; around half are singletons. The sample consisted of blood. The chain joins TRBV5-1 to TRBJ2-5, with D unclear. This TCR came from an elderly man in good health. This chain's CDR3 is CASSSEYF. In DNA form, the CDR3 reads TGCGCCAGCAGCTCGGAGTACTTC.